This T cell receptor beta chain was captured by sequencing in a study of blood T cells in healthy people across ages. Study-wide points: Compared with aged donors, long-lived donors showed fewer expanded clones, suggesting selection.

Concerning this clonotype: Its antigen is still unknown.

The authors ran a second PCR of roughly 6 to 12 cycles using a sample-barcoded 5' primer and a J-beta primer mix. A minimum of 2.5 million CDR3-containing paired-end reads was obtained for each sample. TCRdb reprocessed the 5' RACE reads via MiXCR and lists one record per CDR3 protein. The sample has more than 800,000 distinct CDR3 sequences; 29% are singletons. The clonotype was recovered from a woman aged 80 or older in good health. The sample taken for sequencing was blood.

In DNA form, the CDR3 reads TGTGCCAGCCACACAGGGGTGAACACCGGGGAGCTGTTTTTT. Its protein is CASHTGVNTGELFF. This chain connects TRBV7-2 to TRBJ2-2; 7 bases match TRBD1. Germline V lookup: CDR1 SGHTA, CDR2 FQGNSA. The CDR3 contains 14 residues. Losses at the gene ends were 8 bases for V and 1 base for J; bases not matched to a gene: 4.